Each of the 23 T cell receptor beta chains below was sequenced from the same sample in a study of early stage breast cancer tumors listed by TCRdb under 2017. Receptor amplification or capture employed the immunoSEQ multiplex PCR assay. The table was pulled from immuneACCESS by TCRdb, which kept in-frame rearrangements only. Such tables lose some clones; where checked, under half of the loss comes from unresolved V genes, and the rest has no known cause. The table for this sample lists about 72,000 clones; approximately 80% of them were counted only once. 3% to 4.5% of the sample is held by the ten biggest clonotypes. Sequencing was done on a sample of blood. The receptors shown here come from a person between 60 and 70 years old with breast cancer.

The CDR3 DNA is TGTGCCAGCAGTTACTCGATGGCCGGGGAGCTGTTTTTT. Residues: CASSYSMAGELFF. The gene calls are TRBV6-5 and TRBJ2-2, with D unclear. Germline lookup yields CDR1 MNHEY and CDR2 SVGAGI. The V end lost 0 bases, the J end lost 6 bases, and 5 bases lay between the germline ends. The CDR3 has 13 amino acids.

The J gene is TRBJ1-4, the V gene TRBV19; D may be TRBD1 (5 bases). CDR1 and CDR2 (germline): LNHDA, SQIVND (reference sequence). V dropped 8 bases and J dropped 7 bases, with 26 bases sitting between them. The CDR3 length is 17 residues. For the CDR3, the DNA is TGTGCCAGTCAATCTTTCCGGGACCCCTCCGCAGGTGAAAAACTGTTTTTT. It codes for CASQSFRDPSAGEKLFF.

The chain couples TRBV5-1 to TRBJ2-7, with 12 bases identical to TRBD2. CDR3 size: 15 residues. J was trimmed by 3 bases and V by 3 bases; bases with no gene match: 4. Looked up from germline, CDR1 is SGHRS and CDR2 is YFSETQ. CDR3 DNA sequence: TGCGCCAGCAGCTACGGACTAGCGGGAAACTACGAGCAGTACTTC. Its protein product is CASSYGLAGNYEQYF.

The V gene is TRBV28, the J gene TRBJ2-7, with a possible D match to TRBD1 (6 bases). CDR1 MDHEN and CDR2 SYDVKM come from the germline V gene. CDR3 size: 17 residues. V dropped 4 bases and J dropped 4 bases, with 23 bases sitting between them. CDR3 nucleotides: TGTGCCAGCAGTTCCACCCGGACAGCCCTTCAACCATACGAGCAGTACTTC. This gives the protein CASSSTRTALQPYEQYF.

Many counts were recorded for this clone. The J gene is TRBJ1-1, the V gene TRBV27, with D possibly matching TRBD1 (6 bases). V was pared by 10 bases and J by 5 bases, with 14 bases between. The CDR3 spans 12 residues. Per the germline V gene, CDR1 is MNHEY and CDR2 is SMNVEV (reference sequence). CDR3 residues: CAILRGVTEAFF. In DNA, the CDR3 is TGTGCCATCCTTAGGGGGGTAACTGAAGCTTTCTTT.

For the CDR3, the DNA is TGTGCCATCAGTGAGTTCAGGGGAATGAACACTGAAGCTTTCTTT. Amino acids: CAISEFRGMNTEAFF. This chain links TRBV10-3 with TRBJ1-1, with D tentatively TRBD1 (6 bases). The CDR3 sequence is 15 residues long. The ends were cut back, 1 base at V and 0 bases at J, with 9 bases in the middle. Germline lookup yields CDR1 ENHRY and CDR2 SYGVKD.

The J gene is TRBJ1-2, the V gene TRBV5-1; D not resolved. The CDR3 is 15 amino acids. V shed 0 bases and J shed 2 bases, with 11 bases lying between them. Germline CDR1 reads SGHRS; CDR2 reads YFSETQ. DNA of the CDR3: TGCGCCAGCAGCTTGGGCCCAACAGAGAACTATGGCTACACCTTC. Translated, it gives CASSLGPTENYGYTF.

The chain uses TRBV7-3 and TRBJ1-1; possible D gene TRBD1, 5 bases. The V end lost 2 bases, the J end lost 5 bases, and 12 bases lay between the germline ends. In germline, CDR1 is SGHTA, CDR2 FQGTGA. This CDR3 is 14 amino acids long. The CDR3 reads CASSLYPGQTEAFF. Here the CDR3 DNA reads TGTGCCAGCAGCTTATATCCAGGGCAAACTGAAGCTTTCTTT.

This clone was recorded only once. V is TRBV11-3 and J is TRBJ1-1; D gene uncertain. The V and J ends lost 1 base and 0 bases respectively, with 9 bases between them. The CDR3 is 15 amino acids. Germline V CDR1 and CDR2: SGHNT, YENEEA. CDR3 nucleotide sequence: TGTGCCAGCAGCTTAGGGGGAGGGATGAACACTGAAGCTTTCTTT. Encoded protein: CASSLGGGMNTEAFF.

The rearrangement joins TRBV5-4 to TRBJ2-3; D might be TRBD1 or TRBD2, each matching 5 bases. CDR1 is SGHNT, CDR2 YYREEE, per germline (reference sequence). Trimming removed 0 bases at V and 0 bases at J, with 5 bases between. The CDR3 is 14 residues long. CDR3 bases: TGTGCCAGCAGCTTGGGGGGGAGCACAGATACGCAGTATTTT. As protein: CASSLGGSTDTQYF. The full variable domain, rest sourced from reference TRBV5-4 and TRBJ2-3, is ETGVTQSPTHLIKTRGQQVTLRCSSQSGHNTVSWYQQALGQGPQFIFQYYREEENGRGNFPPRFSGLQFPNYSSELNVNALELDDSALYLCASSLGGSTDTQYFGPGTRLTVL.

The CDR3 protein is CASSPGQTFYF. DNA of the CDR3: TGTGCCAGCTCACCCGGACAGACTTTTTACTTC. The chain employs TRBV18 and TRBJ2-7; tentative D call: TRBD1 (6 bases). The CDR3 spans 11 residues. Germline CDR1 is KGHSH and CDR2 is LQKENI. With 3 bases removed from V and 13 bases from J, the gap between germline ends came to 13 bases. The variable domain in full, with the rest retrieved from reference TRBV18 and TRBJ2-7, is NAGVMQNPRHLVRRRGQEARLRCSPMKGHSHVYWYRQLPEEGLKFMVYLQKENIIDESGMPKERFSAEFPKEGPSILRIQQVVRGDSAAYFCASSPGQTFYFGPGTRLTVT.

Notes on this clone: At one of its ends the junction is not consistent with the germline gene, which may arise from a read error. This chain joins TRBV19 and TRBJ2-3; D could derive from TRBD1 or TRBD2 (5 bases each). CDR1 is LNHDA, CDR2 SQIVND, per germline (reference sequence). The CDR3 totals 13 residues. The CDR3 DNA follows: TGTGCCAGTAGCATAGGGGAGAGAGATACGCAGTATTTT. The encoded protein is CASSIGERDTQYF.

This chain links TRBV9 with TRBJ2-2, with TRBD2 identical over 9 bases. The J segment lost 8 bases and the V segment lost 0 bases, leaving 8 bases of the junction unmatched. The CDR3 runs 16 residues. Germline V gene data show CDR1 as SGDLS and CDR2 as YYNGEE. The CDR3 DNA follows: TGTGCCAGCAGCGTAGTTTCTAGCGGGAAATCTGGGGAGCTGTTTTTT. As protein: CASSVVSSGKSGELFF.

This rearrangement joins TRBV19 to TRBJ1-5; D is unresolved. The CDR3 consists of 15 residues. CDR1 LNHDA and CDR2 SQIVND come from the germline V gene (reference sequence). V lost 3 bases to trimming and J lost 2 bases, with 11 bases between them. The CDR3 bases are TGTGCCAGTAGTATTGACAATGGGCGCAATCAGCCCCAGCATTTT. Protein: CASSIDNGRNQPQHF.

The gene calls are TRBV7-8 and TRBJ2-3; D unclear. Germline CDR1 is SGHVS and CDR2 is FQNEAQ. The V gene lost 5 bases and the J gene lost 4 bases, with 13 bases spanning the gap. The CDR3 has 14 amino acids. The CDR3 is CASSPRVMADTQYF. The CDR3 DNA reads as TGTGCCAGCAGCCCCCGAGTAATGGCAGATACGCAGTATTTT.

This clone was picked up a small number of times. This chain joins TRBV29-1 and TRBJ1-2; no firm D call. V was trimmed by 7 bases and J by 0 bases, leaving 9 bases between them. The CDR3 loop spans 12 amino acids. The germline V gene encodes CDR1 SQVTM and CDR2 ANQGSEA. CDR3 amino acids: CSATHSNYGYTF. The CDR3 DNA is TGCAGCGCTACGCACTCTAACTATGGCTACACCTTC.

This clone has more than one count but fewer than ten. The J gene is TRBJ1-4, the V gene TRBV28; D unresolved. The germline V gene has CDR1 MDHEN and CDR2 SYDVKM. V was clipped by 2 bases and J by 8 bases, with 3 bases between them. CDR3 size: 11 residues. The CDR3 nucleotides read TGTGCCAGCAGTTTAGGGGAAAAACTGTTTTTT. This translates into CASSLGEKLFF.

This clone was seen only a few times. Germline and junction disagree at one end, which may indicate a read error. V and J are TRBV4-3 and TRBJ2-1; TRBD2 aligns across 9 bases. This CDR3 contains 16 residues. Germline V gene sequence: CDR1 LGHNA, CDR2 YSLEER. The CDR3 DNA is TGCGCCAGCAGCCAAGAGGGGGCGGGAGGGCCCCCCCTCCCCCTCTTC. Protein: CASSQEGAGGPPLPLF.

This rearrangement joins TRBV11-2 to TRBJ1-5; tentative D call: TRBD1 (5 bases). This CDR3 contains 15 residues. The germline V and J ends were trimmed by 2 bases and 7 bases, with 15 bases remaining between them. In germline, CDR1 is SGHAT, CDR2 FQNNGV. The CDR3 DNA reads TGTGCCAGCAGCTTACGAGGGGAAATCGGACAGCCCCAGCATTTT. It is translated as CASSLRGEIGQPQHF. Full variable domain (rest looked up from reference TRBV11-2 and TRBJ1-5): EAGVAQSPRYKIIEKRQSVAFWCNPISGHATLYWYQQILGQGPKLLIQFQNNGVVDDSQLPKDRFSAERLKGVDSTLKIQPAKLEDSAVYLCASSLRGEIGQPQHFGDGTRLSIL.

This rearrangement joins TRBV30 to TRBJ2-6; D is possibly TRBD1 (5 bases). The V end was cut by 7 bases, the J end by 0 bases, with 7 bases between. The length of the CDR3 is 13 residues. Germline-derived CDR1 and CDR2 are GTSNPN and SVGIG (reference sequence). CDR3 sequence (DNA): TGTGCCTCGACAGCCTCTGGGGCCAACGTCCTGACTTTC. Translation gives CASTASGANVLTF.

The chain carries TRBV5-8 and TRBJ1-2; D possibly corresponds to TRBD1 (5 bases). The germline V gene encodes CDR1 SGHTS and CDR2 YDEGEE. The CDR3 has 15 amino acids. V dropped 4 bases and J dropped 2 bases, with 15 bases sitting between them. CDR3 coding DNA: TGTGCCAGCAGCACCATGGGGGGTTCCAACTATGGCTACACCTTC. Amino acids: CASSTMGGSNYGYTF.

The chain uses TRBV21-1 and TRBJ2-7. TRBV21-1 is noted as a pseudogene. CDR3 size: 11 residues. This chain's CDR3 is CASSKEAGPYF. Written as DNA, the CDR3 is TGTGCCAGCAGCAAAGAAGCCGGGCCTTACTTC.

This sequence joins TRBV28 and TRBJ1-1; D perhaps matches TRBD1 (5 bases). The germline V and J ends were trimmed by 2 bases and 6 bases, with 13 bases remaining between them. This CDR3 has 14 residues. Germline V gene sequence: CDR1 MDHEN, CDR2 SYDVKM. DNA for the CDR3: TGTGCCAGCAGTTTAAAGGGGCTTATCTCTGAAGCTTTCTTT. Protein product: CASSLKGLISEAFF.